The 13 T cell receptor beta chains below come from one sample, sequenced in a study of blood T cell repertoires in COVID-19. TCRdb's copy holds only in-frame clones and misses some; the assay was immunoSEQ multiplex PCR. The sample has tens of thousands of clones, roughly 80% seen once. The source material was peripheral blood. The receptors derive from a man aged 80 or over with active or convalescent COVID-19.

The genes are TRBV6-2 or TRBV6-3 and TRBJ2-1; TRBD2 aligns across 9 bases. In germline, CDR1 is MNHEY, CDR2 SVGEGT. The CDR3 runs 15 residues. V lost 4 bases to trimming and J lost 4 bases; unmatched junction nucleotides: 5. CDR3 residues: CASSLSGGPYNEQFF. The DNA for the CDR3 is TGTGCCAGCAGTTTAAGCGGGGGGCCTTACAATGAGCAGTTCTTC.

This clone was seen a few times. The chain has TRBV6-5 and TRBJ1-6; tentative D call: TRBD1 (6 bases). This CDR3 is 13 amino acids long. The V end lost 7 bases, the J end lost 8 bases, and 12 bases lay between the germline ends. The germline CDR1 and CDR2 sequences are MNHEY and SVGAGI. CDR3 DNA sequence: TGTGCCAGCATCACAGGGCCTGATTCACCCCTCCACTTT. This codes for CASITGPDSPLHF.

The chain carries TRBV14 and TRBJ1-5; no clear D gene. The V gene's germline CDR1 is SGHDN and CDR2 FVKESK. Trimming left V 2 bases short and J 1 base short, with 6 bases between. The CDR3 extends over 14 amino acids. The CDR3 spells CASSQRGSNQPQHF. The CDR3 bases are TGTGCCAGCAGCCAACGAGGAAGCAATCAGCCCCAGCATTTT.

The chain has TRBV7-8 and TRBJ2-7; 9 nucleotides align to TRBD2. V was pared by 1 base and J by 5 bases, with 6 bases of the junction left unmatched. The CDR3 consists of 15 residues. CDR1 and CDR2 (germline): SGHVS, FQNEAQ. The CDR3 nucleotides read TGTGCCAGCAGCTTAGTCGCGGGAGGGCCCCACGAGCAGTACTTC. Translation gives CASSLVAGGPHEQYF.

The gene calls are TRBV20-1 and TRBJ1-1; D possibly corresponds to TRBD1 (6 bases). There are 15 residues in the CDR3. The V and J ends lost 3 bases and 3 bases respectively, with 17 bases between them. Per the germline V gene, CDR1 is DFQATT and CDR2 is SNEGSKA (reference sequence). The CDR3 loop reads CSASDTGKSYTEAFF. For the CDR3, the DNA is TGCAGTGCTAGTGATACAGGGAAATCTTACACTGAAGCTTTCTTT.

The gene calls are TRBV7-2 and TRBJ2-7; no definite D call. CDR3 length: 14 amino acids. Trimming removed 5 bases at V and 0 bases at J, with 11 bases between. The germline V gene encodes CDR1 SGHTA and CDR2 FQGNSA. CDR3 in amino acids: CASSIAANSYEQYF. The CDR3 nucleotides are TGTGCCAGCAGCATCGCTGCTAACTCCTACGAGCAGTACTTC.

The gene calls are TRBV5-4 and TRBJ2-1, with 7 positions matching TRBD2. The junction had 3 bases not matched to a gene; V was cut back by 4 bases and J by 8 bases. CDR1 SGHNT and CDR2 YYREEE come from the germline V gene (reference sequence). This CDR3 region has 12 residues. The CDR3 sequence is CASSNGGDEQFF. The CDR3 DNA is TGTGCCAGCAGCAATGGGGGGGATGAGCAGTTCTTC.

The chain links TRBV29-1 to TRBJ2-3, with 8 bases that match TRBD1. V was pared by 6 bases and J by 6 bases, with 2 bases of the junction left unmatched. Looked up from germline, CDR1 is SQVTM and CDR2 is ANQGSEA. This CDR3 spans 11 amino acids. In DNA form, the CDR3 reads TGCAGCGTGAGGACAGGGGATACGCAGTATTTT. Its protein product is CSVRTGDTQYF.

This clone occurred many times. For the CDR3, the DNA is TGTGCCAGCAGATCAGGGGGAGCGAACTATGGCTACACCTTC. This codes for CASRSGGANYGYTF. V is TRBV6-5 and J is TRBJ1-2, with 7 bases fitting TRBD1. The CDR3 extends over 14 amino acids. Germline assignment: CDR1 MNHEY and CDR2 SVGAGI. V lost 6 bases and J lost 2; bases outside the gene matches: 6.

V and J are TRBV5-1 and TRBJ2-1, with TRBD2 matching over 14 bases. Germline V gene lookup returns CDR1 SGHRS and CDR2 YFSETQ. This CDR3 has 18 residues. With 0 bases clipped from V and 8 bases from J, the junction kept 10 bases outside the gene matches. The DNA of the CDR3 is TGCGCCAGCAGCTTGGCCCTAGGGACTAGCGGGAGAGTCCATGAGCAGTTCTTC. Amino acid sequence: CASSLALGTSGRVHEQFF.

This chain links TRBV14 with TRBJ2-1; D unresolved. CDR1 is SGHDN, CDR2 FVKESK, per germline. Trimming left V 2 bases short and J 1 base short, with 12 bases between. The CDR3 consists of 16 residues. Written as DNA, the CDR3 is TGTGCCAGCAGCCAATTAGGCTCCGGGTCCTACAATGAGCAGTTCTTC. It encodes CASSQLGSGSYNEQFF.

This chain joins TRBV19 and TRBJ1-1, with a possible D match to TRBD1 (6 bases). Germline values: CDR1 LNHDA, CDR2 SQIVND (reference sequence). The CDR3 covers 14 residues. With 4 bases removed from V and 8 bases from J, the gap between germline ends came to 17 bases. The CDR3 DNA is TGTGCCAGTAGTAATCGACAGGCTGGCGGAGAAGCTTTCTTT. It specifies CASSNRQAGGEAFF.

This rearrangement joins TRBV11-2 to TRBJ2-5, with TRBD1 as a possible D gene (6 bases). Germline V gives CDR1 SGHAT, CDR2 FQNNGV. V was shortened by 6 bases and J by 5 bases, with 13 bases between the two germline ends. CDR3 size: 13 residues. In DNA, the CDR3 is TGTGCCAGCAGGAAGGGGGTTTGGGAGACCCAGTACTTC. Protein product: CASRKGVWETQYF.